This is a list of T cell receptor beta chains from one sample in a study of PD-1 blockade in classical Hodgkin lymphoma. The data were produced by immunoSEQ multiplex PCR, yet TCRdb's version contains in-frame clones alone and is incomplete. The data show nearly 25,000 clones, roughly 80% seen once. The sample here was peripheral blood mononuclear cells (PBMCs), taken before the second cycle of nivolumab. The receptor source for this set is a human donor with classical Hodgkin lymphoma. Both conserved end residues are part of each CDR3. A D gene is named only where the DNA matches it firmly. For some rows the clone size is stated as once, few or many, or as a class when expanded; others skip it.

V,size,D,J,length,CDR3,DNA
TRBV19,.,.,TRBJ2-2,15,CASSSAGGNTGELFF,TGTGCCAGTAGTTCCGCGGGCGGAAACACCGGGGAGCTGTTTTTT
TRBV4-1,.,TRBD2,TRBJ2-7,15,CASSQGFASGYEQYF,TGCGCCAGCAGCCAAGGGTTTGCTAGCGGATACGAGCAGTACTTC
TRBV9,.,.,TRBJ2-1,14,CASSVVTSSNEQFF,TGTGCCAGCAGCGTAGTTACTAGTTCCAATGAGCAGTTCTTC
TRBV4-3,few,TRBD1,TRBJ2-1,17,CASSQDRDVRSYNEQFF,TGCGCCAGCAGCCAGGACAGGGATGTTCGCTCCTACAATGAGCAGTTCTTC
TRBV2,.,.,TRBJ1-5,14,CASRGFTTDQPQHF,TGTGCCAGCAGGGGGTTTACTACAGATCAGCCCCAGCATTTT
TRBV11-2,.,TRBD2,TRBJ2-5,15,CASSSLAGDGETQYF,TGTGCCAGCAGCTCACTCGCGGGAGATGGGGAGACCCAGTACTTC
TRBV7-9,.,.,TRBJ2-7,13,CASSFRSSYEQYF,TGTGCCAGCAGCTTCCGGAGCTCCTACGAGCAGTACTTC
TRBV28,once,TRBD2,TRBJ2-7,15,CASSLAGESSYEQYF,TGTGCCAGCAGCCTAGCGGGAGAGAGCTCCTACGAGCAGTACTTC
TRBV9,.,TRBD1,TRBJ1-2,15,CASSPSGQGDYGYTF,TGTGCCAGCAGCCCCTCGGGACAGGGAGACTATGGCTACACCTTC
TRBV9,.,TRBD1,TRBJ1-3,15,CASSVEGARGNTIYF,TGTGCCAGCAGCGTAGAGGGGGCGCGAGGAAACACCATATATTTT